Shown below are 19 T cell receptor beta chains from a single sample sequenced in a study of cytomegalovirus exposure and HLA in healthy donors. Produced via immunoSEQ multiplex PCR; TCRdb's table is partial and in-frame only. Seen here are around 63,000 clones, roughly 95% observed once, and the top ten hold roughly 1.2%. The specimen was PBMCs. The receptors originated from a woman aged 18-30 years in good health and CMV-seronegative.

This clone was counted a few times. The J gene is TRBJ1-2, the V gene TRBV14; D is possibly TRBD1 (6 bases). The V end lost 0 bases, the J end lost 6 bases, and 14 bases lay between the germline ends. CDR3 length: 15 amino acids. Germline CDR1 is SGHDN and CDR2 is FVKESK. CDR3 nucleotide sequence: TGTGCCAGCAGCCAAGACAGGGGCTTGATTCATGGCTACACCTTC. Its translation is CASSQDRGLIHGYTF.

The V gene is TRBV5-1, the J gene TRBJ1-1; perhaps TRBD1 as D (6 bases). Looked up from germline, CDR1 is SGHRS and CDR2 is YFSETQ. V was shortened by 2 bases and J by 3 bases, with 14 bases between the two germline ends. This CDR3 contains 15 residues. The CDR3 region is CASSFLGGDDTEAFF. The CDR3 bases are TGCGCCAGCAGCTTTTTAGGGGGGGACGACACTGAAGCTTTCTTT.

The genes are TRBV5-1 and TRBJ2-7, with 8 positions matching TRBD2. The V and J ends lost 4 bases and 5 bases, in that order; junction bases with no gene match: 8. This CDR3 region has 14 residues. Germline CDR1 is SGHRS and CDR2 is YFSETQ. The CDR3 DNA sequence: TGCGCCAGCAGCCCGGTCGGGACTAGGGACGAGCAGTACTTC. This sequence encodes CASSPVGTRDEQYF.

The rearrangement uses TRBV5-4 and TRBJ1-2; D unresolved. This CDR3 region has 14 residues. V shed 0 bases and J shed 5 bases, with 11 bases lying between them. Germline V gene sequence: CDR1 SGHNT, CDR2 YYREEE (reference sequence). The CDR3 nucleotides read TGTGCCAGCAGCTTGGGGGCAGGCCCGTATGGCTACACCTTC. Translating it yields CASSLGAGPYGYTF.

The chain combines TRBV28 with TRBJ1-5; 9 bases map to TRBD1. The CDR3 sequence is 14 residues long. Germline CDR1 and CDR2: MDHEN and SYDVKM. The ends lost 4 bases at V and 8 bases at J; junction bases unmatched: 6. As DNA, the CDR3 is TGTGCCAGCAGTTCCACAGGGGGCGAGGAGCCCCAGCATTTT. Protein product: CASSSTGGEEPQHF.

The CDR3 is CAISEAVNTEAFF. The CDR3 nucleotides are TGTGCCATCAGTGAGGCAGTGAACACTGAAGCTTTCTTT. This rearrangement joins TRBV10-3 to TRBJ1-1; D is uncertain. Trimming removed 2 bases at V and 0 bases at J, with 4 bases between. Germline V gives CDR1 ENHRY, CDR2 SYGVKD. There are 13 residues in the CDR3.

The chain carries TRBV7-8 and TRBJ1-3, with 8 bases that match TRBD1. This CDR3 has 14 amino acids. V dropped 1 base and J dropped 4; count of bases not matched to a gene: 0. CDR1 and CDR2 from the germline V gene are SGHVS and FQNEAQ. CDR3 coding DNA: TGTGCCAGCAGCTTAGGGACAGGGGGAAACACCATATATTTT. This sequence encodes CASSLGTGGNTIYF.

The chain combines TRBV10-1 with TRBJ2-1; 10 positions match TRBD2. The germline V gene has CDR1 WNHNN and CDR2 SYGVQD (reference sequence). The CDR3 has 17 amino acids. V gave up 2 bases and J gave up 2 bases; unmatched junction bases: 6. The CDR3 region has the DNA TGCGCCAGCAGTGAGCCCAAGCGGGGGGGAACCTACAATGAGCAGTTCTTC. Amino acid sequence: CASSEPKRGGTYNEQFF.

The CDR3 bases are TGTGCCAGCAGCTTGGGACGAAGGACTAGCGGAAGGGGTAACAATGAGCAGTTCTTC. It is translated as CASSLGRRTSGRGNNEQFF. The rearrangement uses TRBV5-8 and TRBJ2-1; the match to TRBD2 covers 10 bases. The germline V gene has CDR1 SGHTS and CDR2 YDEGEE. The CDR3 has 19 residues. The V and J ends lost 0 bases and 5 bases, in that order; junction bases with no gene match: 14.

The chain combines TRBV25-1 with TRBJ2-1; D unclear. CDR1 and CDR2 (germline): MGHDK, SYGVNS. V dropped 5 bases and J dropped 2 bases, with 13 bases sitting between them. The length of the CDR3 is 15 residues. DNA for the CDR3: TGTGCCAGCAGTTCCTCTATGGGCCCCTACAATGAGCAGTTCTTC. Translating it yields CASSSSMGPYNEQFF.

V gene TRBV9 combines with J gene TRBJ2-7, with 8 bases matching TRBD1. The V gene's germline CDR1 is SGDLS and CDR2 YYNGEE. Trimming cost V 2 bases and J 4 bases; bases outside gene matches: 5. The CDR3 consists of 14 residues. The CDR3 here is CASSVGRGRYEQYF. CDR3 sequence (DNA): TGTGCCAGCAGCGTTGGCAGGGGGCGATACGAGCAGTACTTC.

The chain employs TRBV7-7 and TRBJ2-5, with TRBD2 matching 8 bases. The length of the CDR3 is 15 residues. V lost 1 base, J lost 7 bases, and 8 bases stayed unmatched. Germline CDR1 reads SSHAT; CDR2 reads FNYEAQ (reference sequence). This chain's CDR3 is CASSLDGGGLATQYF. CDR3 coding DNA: TGTGCCAGCAGCTTAGACGGGGGGGGACTGGCGACCCAGTACTTC.

The CDR3 region is CASSLVGGGYEQYF. Written as DNA, the CDR3 is TGTGCCAGCAGTTTGGTTGGGGGGGGCTACGAGCAGTACTTC. The V and J genes are TRBV28 and TRBJ2-7, with 7 bases fitting TRBD2. Trimming removed 3 bases from V and 3 bases from J; junction bases left unmatched: 5. The CDR3 has 14 residues. Germline loops: CDR1 MDHEN, CDR2 SYDVKM.

The gene calls are TRBV6-6 and TRBJ1-4; 9 nucleotides align to TRBD1. The CDR3 is made up of 16 amino acids. The J segment lost 5 bases and the V segment lost 5 bases, leaving 9 bases of the junction unmatched. From germline, CDR1 is MNHNY and CDR2 SVGAGI (reference sequence). The CDR3 nucleotides are TGTGCCAGCAGTCACCGGACAGGGGCAGGAAATGAAAAACTGTTTTTT. Translating gives CASSHRTGAGNEKLFF.

The chain employs TRBV18 and TRBJ2-7, with 7 positions matching TRBD2. J gave up 12 bases and V 4 bases, and 12 bases lay outside the gene matches. The CDR3 length is 13 residues. From germline, CDR1 is KGHSH and CDR2 LQKENI. In nucleotides, the CDR3 is TGTGCCAGCTCACAGGACTTTAGCGGGCTCACGTACTTC. Amino acids: CASSQDFSGLTYF.

CDR3 nucleotide sequence: TGTGCCAGTAGTATCGGGGGACTAGCGGGGGACACCGGGGAGCTGTTTTTT. Protein product: CASSIGGLAGDTGELFF. The chain has TRBV19 and TRBJ2-2; 14 bases map to TRBD2. CDR3 length: 17 amino acids. Looked up from germline, CDR1 is LNHDA and CDR2 is SQIVND (reference sequence). The V gene end was trimmed by 3 bases and the J gene end by 3 bases; junction bases not matched to a gene: 3.

The V call is TRBV27, the J call TRBJ2-5; 11 nucleotides agree with TRBD1. This CDR3 contains 14 residues. Germline CDR1 MNHEY, CDR2 SMNVEV (reference sequence). The junction had 4 bases not matched to a gene; V was cut back by 5 bases and J by 5 bases. CDR3 nucleotides: TGTGCCAGCAGTCCCTGGGACAGGGGGGAGACCCAGTACTTC. It encodes CASSPWDRGETQYF.

The chain recombines TRBV19 with TRBJ1-2, with 8 nucleotides matching TRBD1. Trimming removed 3 bases from V and 2 bases from J; junction bases left unmatched: 2. Germline V gives CDR1 LNHDA, CDR2 SQIVND (reference sequence). The CDR3 runs 14 residues. CDR3 nucleotide sequence: TGTGCCAGTAGTATCACAGGGGGGAACTATGGCTACACCTTC. This gives the protein CASSITGGNYGYTF. Variable domain in full (rest from reference TRBV19 and TRBJ1-2): DGGITQSPKYLFRKEGQNVTLSCEQNLNHDAMYWYRQDPGQGLRLIYYSQIVNDFQKGDIAEGYSVSREKKESFPLTVTSAQKNPTAFYLCASSITGGNYGYTFGSGTRLTVV.

The chain employs TRBV5-4 and TRBJ1-1, with a possible D match to TRBD1 (5 bases). V lost 0 bases and J lost 0, with 9 bases in between. Germline V gives CDR1 SGHNT, CDR2 YYREEE (reference sequence). The CDR3 loop spans 15 amino acids. This chain's CDR3 is CASSLGGRVNTEAFF. The CDR3 DNA reads as TGTGCCAGCAGCTTGGGGGGGAGGGTGAACACTGAAGCTTTCTTT. The whole variable domain, remainder taken from reference TRBV5-4 and TRBJ1-1, is ETGVTQSPTHLIKTRGQQVTLRCSSQSGHNTVSWYQQALGQGPQFIFQYYREEENGRGNFPPRFSGLQFPNYSSELNVNALELDDSALYLCASSLGGRVNTEAFFGQGTRLTVV.